The present T cell receptor beta chain was sequenced within a study of T cells in Graves' hyperthyroidism and ophthalmopathy. TCR beta CDR3 sequences were amplified from RNA transcripts. The HTBI primer set served for first-round RT-PCR of the TCR CDR3. TCRdb independently ran MiXCR on the multiplex PCR reads; one entry per CDR3 protein. The table records about 720,000 distinct CDR3 sequences, under 20% of them present only once. About this clonotype: Its cognate antigen is unknown.

General study findings and limits: Blood samples included most of the expanded thyroid clonotypes exceeding 0.001.

The trim removed 2 bases at V and 2 bases at J, leaving 4 bases unmatched. Germline CDR1 SGDLS, CDR2 YYNGEE. The length of the CDR3 is 15 residues. This sequence joins TRBV9 and TRBJ2-3; 8 nucleotides match TRBD2. The origin of this receptor is a woman aged 45-65 years with Graves' hyperthyroidism that later progressed to Graves' ophthalmopathy. The specimen was blood. In DNA, the CDR3 is TGTGCCAGCAGCGTTTGGCGGGGGGACACAGATACGCAGTATTTT. Translated, it gives CASSVWRGDTDTQYF.